This TCR beta chain originates from a study of somatic mutations in cytotoxic T cells in rheumatoid arthritis (dated by TCRdb to the late 2010s). At the level of the whole study: Right after diagnosis and prior to the start of any treatment, about 30 ml EDTA of peripheral blood was drawn from patients. A FACSAria II or Sony SH800 was used to flow-sort some V beta antibody-stained T-cell populations at nearly 100% purity, and TCRB sequencing was also done on sorted V beta1+ cells. Median age was essentially the same in the patient group and the control group. A total of around 62 rheumatoid arthritis patients and about 20 healthy controls underwent TCRB deep sequencing. Whether expanded CD8+ T-cell clones in untreated, newly diagnosed rheumatoid arthritis carry somatic mutations was the study question, and clonality was characterized with TCRB deep sequencing. Study-level results and caveats: CD8+ T-cell clonality did not differ significantly between rheumatoid arthritis patients and age-matched healthy controls. Several identical CD8+ TCRB sequences were found in both blood and synovial fluid, and in about an eighth of the roughly 65 patients the largest CD8+ clone exceeded 20% of CD8+ cells. In patients, CD8+ clonality rose with age (Spearman r ~ 0.53), which was not the case in healthy controls. The expanded CD8+ clones had unknown antigen targets, and not appearing in virus-specific databases did not rule out that they were virus-specific.

This clone was found a few times. The antigen it recognizes is unknown. Qualities for individual bases were not recorded, and no much larger clone is one base off. Positive magnetic bead selection on an AutoMACS was used to isolate CD4+ and CD8+ cells, with flow cytometry used to check purity. After a first flow cytometry screen using a TCR V beta antibody panel, clonal expansions were characterized through TCRB deep sequencing of sorted CD8+ fractions. Peripheral blood mononuclear cells were isolated by Ficoll-Paque PLUS density gradient separation. Using Nucleospin Tissue or Tissue XS kits, DNA was extracted from CD4-enriched, CD8-enriched or PBMC samples, with quantification by a Qubit 2.0 fluorometer. Sequencing of TCRB CDR3 was done on genomic DNA with the immunoSEQ assay. Processing in the source paper ran as follows. Published virus-specific TCRB sequences were compared with patient CD8+ clones larger than 1%, and only a few matches were found. Analyses were restricted to productive TCRB rearrangements. Clonality was calculated as a Shannon entropy-based productive clonality index, and a clone was defined by a unique TCRB CDR3 sequence. To calculate repertoire overlap between two samples, the template counts of each clone were considered relative to each sample's total templates. V-gene usage measured by flow cytometry correlated with TCRB sequencing V-gene usage, with a Spearman r of around 0.59. As stored in TCRdb, this immuneACCESS dataset retains in-frame rearrangements with V and J assigned. A fraction of the clones does not appear; measured against another copy, unresolved V genes explain less than half of the discrepancy, and the remainder lacks a known reason. V and J calls plus clone size are reproduced from that table; the DNA served to infer D and trimming. This sample gives roughly 16,000 clones in total; 70% to 80% of them show up just once. The biggest ten clones account for approximately 10% of the sample.

The sequencing sample was made of CD8+ T cells sorted from blood. The TCR sequence derives from an adult with rheumatoid arthritis.

The DNA is as follows: TGTGCCAGTAGTATCGGGATAGGATATACAGGGGTGACCACTGAAGCTTTCTTT. It codes for CASSIGIGYTGVTTEAFF. Recombination connected TRBV19 to TRBJ1-1, with TRBD1 matching 7 junction bases. Germline trimming: 3 bases from V, 4 bases from J; junction bases outside gene matches: 17. Its CDR3 holds 18 amino acids, cysteine through phenylalanine. The DNA shown is the 54-base CDR3, in frame from base 1. CDR1 LNHDA and CDR2 SQIVND were looked up in the germline V gene (reference sequence).